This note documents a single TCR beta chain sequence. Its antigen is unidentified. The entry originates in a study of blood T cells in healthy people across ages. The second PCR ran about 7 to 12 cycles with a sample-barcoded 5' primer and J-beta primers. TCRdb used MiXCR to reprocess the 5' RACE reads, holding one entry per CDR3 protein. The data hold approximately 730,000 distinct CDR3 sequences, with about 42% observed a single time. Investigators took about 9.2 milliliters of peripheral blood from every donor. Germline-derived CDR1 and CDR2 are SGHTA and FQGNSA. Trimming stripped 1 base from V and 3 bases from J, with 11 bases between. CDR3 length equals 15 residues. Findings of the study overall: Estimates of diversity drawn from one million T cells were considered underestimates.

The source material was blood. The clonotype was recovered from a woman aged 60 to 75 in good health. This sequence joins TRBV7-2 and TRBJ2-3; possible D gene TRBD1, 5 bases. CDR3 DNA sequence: TGTGCCAGCAGCTTAGTAGCAGGGCGAACAGATACGCAGTATTTT. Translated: CASSLVAGRTDTQYF.